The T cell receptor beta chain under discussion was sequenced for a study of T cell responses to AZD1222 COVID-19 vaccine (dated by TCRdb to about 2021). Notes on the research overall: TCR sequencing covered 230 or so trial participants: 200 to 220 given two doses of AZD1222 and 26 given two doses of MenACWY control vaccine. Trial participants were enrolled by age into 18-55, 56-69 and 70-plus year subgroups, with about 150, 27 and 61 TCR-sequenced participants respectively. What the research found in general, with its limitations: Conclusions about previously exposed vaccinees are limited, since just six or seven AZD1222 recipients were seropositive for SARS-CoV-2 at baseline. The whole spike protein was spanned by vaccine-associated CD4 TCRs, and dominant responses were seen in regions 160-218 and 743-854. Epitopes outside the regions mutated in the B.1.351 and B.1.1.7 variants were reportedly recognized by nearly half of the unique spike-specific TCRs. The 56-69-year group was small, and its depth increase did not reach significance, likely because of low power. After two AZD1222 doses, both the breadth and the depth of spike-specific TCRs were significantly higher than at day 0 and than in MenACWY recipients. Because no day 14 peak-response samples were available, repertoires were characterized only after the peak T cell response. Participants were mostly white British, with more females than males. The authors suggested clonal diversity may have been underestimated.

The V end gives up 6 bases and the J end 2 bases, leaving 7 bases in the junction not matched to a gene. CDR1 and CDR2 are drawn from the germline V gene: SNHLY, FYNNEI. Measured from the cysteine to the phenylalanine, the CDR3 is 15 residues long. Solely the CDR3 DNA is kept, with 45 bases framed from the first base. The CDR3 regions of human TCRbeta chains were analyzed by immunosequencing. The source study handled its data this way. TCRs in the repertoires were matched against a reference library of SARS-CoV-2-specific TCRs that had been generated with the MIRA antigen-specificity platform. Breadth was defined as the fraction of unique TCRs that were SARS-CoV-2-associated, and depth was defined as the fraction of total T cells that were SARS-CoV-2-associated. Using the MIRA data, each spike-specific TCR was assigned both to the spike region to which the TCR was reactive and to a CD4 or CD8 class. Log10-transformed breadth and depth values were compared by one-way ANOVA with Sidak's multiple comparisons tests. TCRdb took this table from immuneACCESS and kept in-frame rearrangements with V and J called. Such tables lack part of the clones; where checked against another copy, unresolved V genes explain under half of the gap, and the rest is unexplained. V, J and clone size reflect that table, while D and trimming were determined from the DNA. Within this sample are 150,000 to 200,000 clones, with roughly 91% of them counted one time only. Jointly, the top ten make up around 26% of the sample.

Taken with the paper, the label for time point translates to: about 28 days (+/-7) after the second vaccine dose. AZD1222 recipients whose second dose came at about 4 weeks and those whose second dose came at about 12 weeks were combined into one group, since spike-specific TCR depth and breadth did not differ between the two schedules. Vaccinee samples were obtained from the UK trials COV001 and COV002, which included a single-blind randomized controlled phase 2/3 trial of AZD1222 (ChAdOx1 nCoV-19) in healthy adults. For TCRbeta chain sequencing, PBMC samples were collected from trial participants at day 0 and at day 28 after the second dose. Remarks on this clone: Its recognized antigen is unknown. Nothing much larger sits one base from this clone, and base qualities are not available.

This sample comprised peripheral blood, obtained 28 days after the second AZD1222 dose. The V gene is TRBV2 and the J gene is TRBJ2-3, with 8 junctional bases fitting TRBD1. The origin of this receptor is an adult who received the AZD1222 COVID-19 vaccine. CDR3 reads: CASSRDRSSTDTQYF. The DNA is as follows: TGTGCCAGCAGCCGGGACAGGAGTTCCACAGATACGCAGTATTTT.